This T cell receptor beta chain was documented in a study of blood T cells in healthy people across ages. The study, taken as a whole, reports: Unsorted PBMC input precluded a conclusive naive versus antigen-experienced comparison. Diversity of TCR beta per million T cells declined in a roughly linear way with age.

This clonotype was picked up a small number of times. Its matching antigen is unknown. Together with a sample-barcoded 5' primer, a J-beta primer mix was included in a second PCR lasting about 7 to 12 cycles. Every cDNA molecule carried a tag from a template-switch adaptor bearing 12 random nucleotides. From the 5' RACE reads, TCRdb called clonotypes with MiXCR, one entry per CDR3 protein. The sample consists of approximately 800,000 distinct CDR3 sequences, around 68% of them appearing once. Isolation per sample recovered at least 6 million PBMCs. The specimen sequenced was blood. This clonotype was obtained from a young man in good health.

The CDR3 sequence is CSAPRGGQRYEQYF. CDR3 nucleotides: TGCAGTGCTCCTAGGGGGGGACAGCGGTACGAGCAGTACTTC. The chain couples TRBV20-1 to TRBJ2-7; D may correspond to TRBD1 or TRBD2 (7 bases each). Trimming removed 5 bases from V and 4 bases from J, with 18 bases in between. The CDR3 runs 14 residues. Germline V gives CDR1 DFQATT, CDR2 SNEGSKA (reference sequence).